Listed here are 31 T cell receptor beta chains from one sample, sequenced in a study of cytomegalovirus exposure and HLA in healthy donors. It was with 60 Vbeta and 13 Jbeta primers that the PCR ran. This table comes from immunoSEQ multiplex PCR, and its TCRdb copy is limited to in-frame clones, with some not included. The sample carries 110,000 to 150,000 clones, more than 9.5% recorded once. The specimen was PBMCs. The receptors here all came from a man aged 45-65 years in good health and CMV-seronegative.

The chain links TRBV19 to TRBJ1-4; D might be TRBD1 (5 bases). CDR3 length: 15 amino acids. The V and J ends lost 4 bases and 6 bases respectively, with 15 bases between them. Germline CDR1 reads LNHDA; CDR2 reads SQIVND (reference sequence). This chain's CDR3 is CASSTGIVVDEKLFF. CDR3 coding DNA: TGTGCCAGTAGTACAGGGATAGTTGTGGATGAAAAACTGTTTTTT. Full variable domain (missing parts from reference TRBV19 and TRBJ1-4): DGGITQSPKYLFRKEGQNVTLSCEQNLNHDAMYWYRQDPGQGLRLIYYSQIVNDFQKGDIAEGYSVSREKKESFPLTVTSAQKNPTAFYLCASSTGIVVDEKLFFGSGTQLSVL.

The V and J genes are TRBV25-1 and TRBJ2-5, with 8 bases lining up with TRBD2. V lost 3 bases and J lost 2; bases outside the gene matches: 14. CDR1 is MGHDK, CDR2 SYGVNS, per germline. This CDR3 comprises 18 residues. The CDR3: CASSDLADGSGRQETQYF. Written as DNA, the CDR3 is TGTGCCAGCAGTGACCTGGCGGATGGGAGCGGGAGACAAGAGACCCAGTACTTC.

DNA of the CDR3: TGTGCCAGCAGCTTTCGGACTAGCGGAGTAGCCAAAAACATTCAGTACTTC. Translating it yields CASSFRTSGVAKNIQYF. V gene TRBV13 combines with J gene TRBJ2-4; TRBD2 aligns across 10 bases. Germline V lookup: CDR1 PRHDT, CDR2 FYEKMQ (reference sequence). This CDR3 has 17 residues. V lost 3 bases and J lost 0; bases outside the gene matches: 5.

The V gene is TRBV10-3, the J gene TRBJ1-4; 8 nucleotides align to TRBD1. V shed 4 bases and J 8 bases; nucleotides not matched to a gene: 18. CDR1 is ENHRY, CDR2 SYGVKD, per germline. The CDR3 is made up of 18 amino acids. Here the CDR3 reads CAISATDRGQATGEKLFF. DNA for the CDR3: TGTGCCATCAGTGCCACCGACAGGGGACAAGCCACAGGAGAAAAACTGTTTTTT.

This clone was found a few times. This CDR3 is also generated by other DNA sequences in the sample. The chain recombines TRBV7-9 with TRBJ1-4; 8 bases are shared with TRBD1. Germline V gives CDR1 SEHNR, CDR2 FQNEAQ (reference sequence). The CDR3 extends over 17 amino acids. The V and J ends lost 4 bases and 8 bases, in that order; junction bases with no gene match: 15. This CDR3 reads CASSSGQGNRLGEKLFF. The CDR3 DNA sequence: TGTGCCAGCAGCTCCGGACAGGGAAATCGACTCGGGGAAAAACTGTTTTTT.

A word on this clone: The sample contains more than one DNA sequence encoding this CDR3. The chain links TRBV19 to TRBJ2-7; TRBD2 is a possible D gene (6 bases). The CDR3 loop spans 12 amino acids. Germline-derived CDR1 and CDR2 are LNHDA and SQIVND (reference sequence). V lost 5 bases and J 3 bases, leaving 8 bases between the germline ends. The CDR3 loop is CASSPGVYEQYF. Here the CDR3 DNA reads TGTGCCAGTAGTCCGGGGGTCTACGAGCAGTACTTC.

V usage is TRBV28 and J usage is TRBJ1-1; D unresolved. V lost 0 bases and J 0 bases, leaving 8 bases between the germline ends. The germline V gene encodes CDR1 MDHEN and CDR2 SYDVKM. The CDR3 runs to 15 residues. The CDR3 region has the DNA TGTGCCAGCAGTTTATGGAACGGGGTGAACACTGAAGCTTTCTTT. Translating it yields CASSLWNGVNTEAFF.

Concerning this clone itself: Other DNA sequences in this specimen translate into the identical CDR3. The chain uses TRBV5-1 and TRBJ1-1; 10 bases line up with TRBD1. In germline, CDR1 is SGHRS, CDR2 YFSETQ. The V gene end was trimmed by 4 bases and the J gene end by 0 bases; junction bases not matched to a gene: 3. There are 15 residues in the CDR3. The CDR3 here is CASSRGQGLNTEAFF. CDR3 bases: TGCGCCAGCAGCAGGGGACAGGGGTTGAACACTGAAGCTTTCTTT.

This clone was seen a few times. The CDR3 bases are TGCGCCAGCAGCCCCCTAGGTGGAAGCGGGGGGGCTTACAATGAGCAGTTCTTC. Protein sequence: CASSPLGGSGGAYNEQFF. The genes are TRBV5-1 and TRBJ2-1, with 10 bases that match TRBD2. Germline values: CDR1 SGHRS, CDR2 YFSETQ. The CDR3 sequence is 18 residues long. The ends lost 4 bases at V and 4 bases at J; junction bases unmatched: 14.

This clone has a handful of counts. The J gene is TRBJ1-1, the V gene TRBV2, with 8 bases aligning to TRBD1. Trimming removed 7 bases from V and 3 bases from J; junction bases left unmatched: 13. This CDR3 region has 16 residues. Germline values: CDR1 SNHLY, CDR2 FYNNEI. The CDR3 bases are TGTGCCAGCACCAAGGGAGGAGCCAGGGGGCACACTGAAGCTTTCTTT. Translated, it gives CASTKGGARGHTEAFF.

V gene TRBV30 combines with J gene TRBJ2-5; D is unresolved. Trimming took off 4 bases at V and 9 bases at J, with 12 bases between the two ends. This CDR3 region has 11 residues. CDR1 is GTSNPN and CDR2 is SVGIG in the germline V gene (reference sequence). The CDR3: CAWNAGVAQYF. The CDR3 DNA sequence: TGTGCCTGGAATGCTGGAGTGGCCCAGTACTTC.

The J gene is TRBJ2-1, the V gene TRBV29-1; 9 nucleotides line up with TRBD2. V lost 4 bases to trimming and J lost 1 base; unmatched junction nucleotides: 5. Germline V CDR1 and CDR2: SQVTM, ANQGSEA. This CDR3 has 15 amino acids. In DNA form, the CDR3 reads TGCAGCGTTGGCTCTAGCGGGGTTTCCTACAATGAGCAGTTCTTC. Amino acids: CSVGSSGVSYNEQFF.

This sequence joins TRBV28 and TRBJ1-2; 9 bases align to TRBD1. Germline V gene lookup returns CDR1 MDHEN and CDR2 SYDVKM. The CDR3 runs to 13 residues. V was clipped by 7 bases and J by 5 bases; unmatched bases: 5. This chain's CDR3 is CASNIQGAYGYTF. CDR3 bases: TGTGCCAGCAATATACAGGGGGCATATGGCTACACCTTC.

DNA for the CDR3: TGTGCCAGCTCACTAGGAACGGGAGCCAACACAGATACGCAGTATTTT. Its protein product is CASSLGTGANTDTQYF. V and J are TRBV18 and TRBJ2-3; possibly TRBD2 for D (6 bases). Germline assignment: CDR1 KGHSH and CDR2 LQKENI. V lost 4 bases, J lost 2 bases, and 16 bases lay in between. CDR3 length: 16 residues.

CDR3 DNA sequence: TGTGCCAGCAGCAAGAACCCGCGTGAGACCCAGTACTTC. Protein product: CASSKNPRETQYF. The chain couples TRBV9 to TRBJ2-5; D not certain. Per germline, CDR1 SGDLS and CDR2 YYNGEE. V was shortened by 4 bases and J by 5 bases, with 12 bases between the two germline ends. The CDR3 has 13 residues.

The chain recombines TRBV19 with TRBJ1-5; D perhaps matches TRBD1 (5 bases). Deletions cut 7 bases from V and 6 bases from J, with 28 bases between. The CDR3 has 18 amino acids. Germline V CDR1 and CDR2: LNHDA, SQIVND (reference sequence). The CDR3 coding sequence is TGTGCCAGTACCGACTCTTTTTTCAGGGAAGTTGGAAGTCAGCCCCAGCATTTT. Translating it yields CASTDSFFREVGSQPQHF.

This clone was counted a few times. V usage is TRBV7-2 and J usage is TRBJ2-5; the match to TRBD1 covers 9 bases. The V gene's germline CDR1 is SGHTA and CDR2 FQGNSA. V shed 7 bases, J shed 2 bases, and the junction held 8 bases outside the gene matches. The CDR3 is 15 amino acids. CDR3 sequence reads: CASTRGGQGQETQYF. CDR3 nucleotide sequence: TGTGCCAGCACTAGAGGGGGACAGGGACAAGAGACCCAGTACTTC.

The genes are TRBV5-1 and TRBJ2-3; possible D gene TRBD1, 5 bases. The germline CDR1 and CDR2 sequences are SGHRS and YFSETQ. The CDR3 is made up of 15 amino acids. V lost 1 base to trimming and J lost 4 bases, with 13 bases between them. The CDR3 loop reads CASSLNSVGPDTQYF. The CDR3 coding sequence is TGCGCCAGCAGCTTGAATTCGGTGGGGCCAGATACGCAGTATTTT.

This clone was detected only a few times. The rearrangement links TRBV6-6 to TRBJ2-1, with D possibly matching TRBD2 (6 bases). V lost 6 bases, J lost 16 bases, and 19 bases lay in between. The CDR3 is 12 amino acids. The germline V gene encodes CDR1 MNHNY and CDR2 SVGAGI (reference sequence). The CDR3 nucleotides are TGTGCCAGCAGCGATAGCGGACCCGTTCCTTTCTTC. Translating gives CASSDSGPVPFF.

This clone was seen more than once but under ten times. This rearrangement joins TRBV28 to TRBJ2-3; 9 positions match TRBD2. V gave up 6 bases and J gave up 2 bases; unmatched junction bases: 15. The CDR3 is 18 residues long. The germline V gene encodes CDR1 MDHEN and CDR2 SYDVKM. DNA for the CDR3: TGTGCCAGCAGCTCAGGAAGCGCTTTAGCGGGAGCCACAGATACGCAGTATTTT. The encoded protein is CASSSGSALAGATDTQYF.

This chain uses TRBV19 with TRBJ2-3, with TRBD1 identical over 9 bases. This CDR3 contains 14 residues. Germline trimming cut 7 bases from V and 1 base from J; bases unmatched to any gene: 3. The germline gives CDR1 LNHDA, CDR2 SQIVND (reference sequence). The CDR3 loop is CASTDRGRTDTQYF. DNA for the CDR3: TGTGCCAGTACGGACAGGGGACGCACAGATACGCAGTATTTT.

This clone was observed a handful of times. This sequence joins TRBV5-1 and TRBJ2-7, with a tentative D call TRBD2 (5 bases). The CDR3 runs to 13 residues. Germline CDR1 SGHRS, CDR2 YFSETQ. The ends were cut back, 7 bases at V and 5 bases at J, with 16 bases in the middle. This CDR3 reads CASGYEGQDEQYF. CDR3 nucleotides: TGCGCCAGCGGCTACGAGGGCCAGGACGAGCAGTACTTC.

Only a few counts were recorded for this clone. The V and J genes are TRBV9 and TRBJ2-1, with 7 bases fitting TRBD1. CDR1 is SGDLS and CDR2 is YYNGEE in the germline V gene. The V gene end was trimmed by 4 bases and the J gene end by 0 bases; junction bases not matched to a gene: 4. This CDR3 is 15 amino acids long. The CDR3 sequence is CASSSGQNSYNEQFF. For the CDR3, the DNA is TGTGCCAGCAGCTCGGGACAGAACTCCTACAATGAGCAGTTCTTC.

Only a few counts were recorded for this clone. In nucleotides, the CDR3 is TGCGCCAGCAGCCCGGGACTAGCGGGAGGGGGCACCGGGGAGCTGTTTTTT. Amino acid sequence: CASSPGLAGGGTGELFF. The genes are TRBV5-1 and TRBJ2-2; 16 positions match TRBD2. The germline gives CDR1 SGHRS, CDR2 YFSETQ. Trimming cost V 4 bases and J 4 bases; bases outside gene matches: 4. The CDR3 length is 17 residues.

The CDR3 DNA reads as TGTGCCAGCAGCTTTCGGACAGAGCAGTTCTTC. It is translated as CASSFRTEQFF. The genes are TRBV5-4 and TRBJ2-1; tentatively, D is TRBD1 (5 bases). V was cut by 2 bases and J by 10 bases, with 7 bases left in between. The germline V gene encodes CDR1 SGHNT and CDR2 YYREEE (reference sequence). This CDR3 contains 11 residues.

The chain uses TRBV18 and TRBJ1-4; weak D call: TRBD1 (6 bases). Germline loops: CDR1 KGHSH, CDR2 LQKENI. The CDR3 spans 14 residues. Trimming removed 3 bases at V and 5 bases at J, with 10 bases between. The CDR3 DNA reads TGTGCCAGCTCACCGGCAGGGGCGAATGAAAAACTGTTTTTT. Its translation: CASSPAGANEKLFF.

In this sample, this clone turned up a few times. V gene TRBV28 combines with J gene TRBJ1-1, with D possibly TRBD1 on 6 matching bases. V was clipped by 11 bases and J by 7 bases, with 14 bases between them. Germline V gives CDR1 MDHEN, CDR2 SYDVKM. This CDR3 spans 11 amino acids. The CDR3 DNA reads TGTGCCTGTCGAGGGGGTTTTGAAGCTTTCTTT. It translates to CACRGGFEAFF.

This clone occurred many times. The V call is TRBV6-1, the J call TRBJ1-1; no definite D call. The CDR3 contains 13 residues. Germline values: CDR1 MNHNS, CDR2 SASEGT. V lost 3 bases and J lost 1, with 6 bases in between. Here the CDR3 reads CASSDRENTEAFF. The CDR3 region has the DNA TGTGCCAGCAGTGACCGAGAGAACACTGAAGCTTTCTTT.

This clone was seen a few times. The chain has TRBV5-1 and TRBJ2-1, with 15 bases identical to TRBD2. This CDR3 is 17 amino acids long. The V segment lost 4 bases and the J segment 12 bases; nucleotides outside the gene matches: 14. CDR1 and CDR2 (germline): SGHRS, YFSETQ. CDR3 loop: CASSMLGLAGGPTRQFF. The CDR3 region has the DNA TGCGCCAGCAGCATGCTTGGACTAGCGGGAGGGCCGACGAGGCAGTTCTTC. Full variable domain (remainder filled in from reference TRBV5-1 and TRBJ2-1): KAGVTQTPRYLIKTRGQQVTLSCSPISGHRSVSWYQQTPGQGLQFLFEYFSETQRNKGNFPGRFSGRQFSNSRSEMNVSTLELGDSALYLCASSMLGLAGGPTRQFFGPGTRLTVL.

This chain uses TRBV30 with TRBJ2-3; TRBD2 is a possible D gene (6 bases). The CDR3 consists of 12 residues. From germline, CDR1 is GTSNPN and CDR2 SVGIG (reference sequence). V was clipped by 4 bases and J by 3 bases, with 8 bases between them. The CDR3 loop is CAWTGRTDTQYF. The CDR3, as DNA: TGTGCCTGGACAGGGAGGACAGATACGCAGTATTTT.

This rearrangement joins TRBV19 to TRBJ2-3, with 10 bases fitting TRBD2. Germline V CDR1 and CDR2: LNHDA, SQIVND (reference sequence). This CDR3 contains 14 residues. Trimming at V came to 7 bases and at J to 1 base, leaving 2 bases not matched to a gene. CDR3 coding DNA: TGTGCCAGTACCACTAGCGGGGGCACAGATACGCAGTATTTT. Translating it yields CASTTSGGTDTQYF.